What follows is one TCR beta chain and its context. This sample stems from a study of OX40 agonist ivuxolimab in advanced cancers. V was trimmed by 1 base and J by 2 bases, leaving 9 bases between them. Germline CDR1 reads SGHTA; CDR2 reads FQGNSA. This CDR3 spans 15 amino acids. Assay used: immunoSEQ multiplex PCR; TCRdb lists only in-frame clones, some missing. There are roughly 50,000 clones in the sample; roughly 86% occur only once, and about 1.2% lies in the top ten. The sequence derives from an adult with an advanced solid tumor such as melanoma, head and neck, liver or kidney cancer. Sequenced here: CD4+ or CD8+ T cells sorted from blood, sampled in a trial of the OX40 agonist ivuxolimab. The V call is TRBV7-2, the J call TRBJ1-3, with D possibly TRBD1 on 6 matching bases. The CDR3 DNA sequence: TGTGCCAGCAGCTTAGATGGGGGCACTGGAAACACCATATATTTT. Protein product: CASSLDGGTGNTIYF.